This TCR beta chain was recovered during a study of early T cells in non-severe SARS-CoV-2 infection (dated by TCRdb to the early 2020s). With respect to the entire study: Because TCR sequencing relied on bulk RNA taken from unsorted whole blood, pairing of alpha and beta chains was not possible.

What the work shows at the level of the full study, not this receptor alone: VDJdb matching was skewed toward anti-spike CD8 responses, so virus-specific expansions were likely underestimated and private and CD4 specificities were missed.

Library method: 5' RACE. The listed sequencing device is NextSeq 500. To correct for sequencing error and PCR bias, the TCR library protocol tagged individual cDNA molecules with unique molecular identifiers. TCR alpha and beta chains were both sequenced, and the abundances of alpha and beta sequences in each sample were closely correlated with each other. As for how the authors treated the data: Decombinator V4 was used to annotate the V gene, J gene and CDR3 of the TCR sequences. Expanded TCRs were defined as changing significantly between any two time points under a Poisson model with p below 0.0001. TCR abundances were normalised to the total number of TCRs sequenced in each sample and reported as counts per million. MAIT TCRs were defined by TRAV1-2 paired with TRAJ12, TRAJ20 or TRAJ33, and iNKT TCRs by TRAV10 paired with TRAJ18. VDJdb, accessed 1 November 2021, was searched for CMV, EBV and SARS-CoV-2 annotated TCRs, excluding TCRs annotated for multiple antigens. Using fastp at Q25 and MiXCR, TCRdb reprocessed the public reads and kept productive beta chains. Entries are consolidated by CDR3 protein sequence, retaining the most common genes and DNA. Clone size and V and J calls follow TCRdb, not the original study. The sample table records 120,000 or so distinct CDR3 sequences; 10% to 15% of these occur just once. Around 4.1% of the sample is taken by the ten largest.

A case-control design nested within a healthcare worker cohort in London, UK, was used, with weekly nasopharyngeal swab PCR tests and blood sampling performed. Between 23 and 31 March 2020, the week of the UK lockdown, healthcare workers were enrolled and then followed up weekly for as long as 16 weeks. This clonotype was observed many times. The clone's antigen remains unknown. Base qualities are not at hand, and no much larger clone is one base apart. At the junction V is shortened by 4 bases and J by 8 bases, with 14 bases in between. CDR1 and CDR2, per the germline V gene (reference sequence), are SEHNR and FQNEAQ. The CDR3 sequence holds 14 residues, the cysteine and phenylalanine included. The DNA shown is the 42-base CDR3, in frame from base 1.

This TCR was sampled from an adult who was a healthcare worker with PCR-confirmed SARS-CoV-2 infection or an uninfected control (not recorded which). The chain links TRBV7-9 with TRBJ2-2, and TRBD1 may be the D gene, going by 5 matching bases. Specimen: whole blood, collected at baseline. At the DNA level, the sequence is TGTGCCAGCAGCTCAATGCAGGGTTCGGGGGAGCTGTTTTTT. This sequence encodes CASSSMQGSGELFF.